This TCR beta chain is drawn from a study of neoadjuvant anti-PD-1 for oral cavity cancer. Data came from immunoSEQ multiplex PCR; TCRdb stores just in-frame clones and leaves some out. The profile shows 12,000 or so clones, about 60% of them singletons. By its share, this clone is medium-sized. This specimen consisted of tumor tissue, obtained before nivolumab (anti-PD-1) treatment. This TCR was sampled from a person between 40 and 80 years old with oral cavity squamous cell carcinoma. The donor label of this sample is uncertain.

The CDR3 nucleotides are TGTGCCAGCAGCTTACACGGAGGGGATGGCTACACCTTC. Residues: CASSLHGGDGYTF. V is TRBV5-4 and J is TRBJ1-2; D is possibly TRBD1 (5 bases). The CDR3 covers 13 residues. The germline CDR1 and CDR2 sequences are SGHNT and YYREEE (reference sequence). V was cut by 2 bases and J by 6 bases, with 11 bases left in between.